The clone carrying this T cell receptor beta chain was observed many times. The data were taken from a study of T cells in Graves' hyperthyroidism and ophthalmopathy. Regions amplified from RNA transcripts were the TCR beta CDR3 regions. TCR CDR3 regions were first amplified by RT-PCR with HTBI primers. A single record per CDR3 protein comes from TCRdb applying MiXCR to the multiplex PCR reads. The data hold some 490,000 distinct CDR3 sequences, with around a fifth observed a single time. The CDR3 spans 14 residues. V shed 2 bases, J shed 5 bases, and the junction held 5 bases outside the gene matches. Germline CDR1 reads SEHNR; CDR2 reads FQNEAQ (reference sequence).

This receptor was identified in a woman in her 70s with Graves' ophthalmopathy. This rearrangement joins TRBV7-9 to TRBJ2-7, with TRBD2 matching over 8 bases. Sequencing was done on a sample of blood. The CDR3 is CASSLSSGFDEQYF. The DNA for the CDR3 is TGTGCCAGCAGCTTATCTAGCGGGTTCGACGAGCAGTACTTC.